The present T cell receptor beta chain was sequenced within a study of T-cell reconstitution after alpha-beta-depleted transplantation in children. Construction of the TCRbeta library involved unique molecular identifiers. TCRdb analysed the PCR reads with MiXCR anew, one entry per CDR3 protein. The sample lists tens of thousands of distinct CDR3 sequences; around 9.2% were seen once. This clonotype was counted ten times or more. The TCR comes from a male patient aged 2-9 years who had a stem cell transplant for chronic granulomatous disease, so the T cells may come from the graft donor. Source: PBMCs, mostly from graft donor cells, taken 60 days after TCRalphabeta/CD19-depleted stem cell transplant.

CDR3 bases: TGTGCCAGCAGTCTCAACCAGGGACAGGGGCATGTCGAGCAGTACTTC. The encoded protein is CASSLNQGQGHVEQYF. The chain links TRBV28 to TRBJ2-7; 10 bases map to TRBD1. With V trimmed by 5 bases and J by 6 bases, 13 bases remained unmatched. This CDR3 is built from 16 residues. In germline, CDR1 is MDHEN, CDR2 SYDVKM.